These 30 T cell receptor beta chains were all obtained from the same sample, sequenced in a study of CD8+CD57+ T cells in acquired aplastic anemia. Genomic DNA constituted the template upon which TCR beta VDJ and CDR3 profiling was performed. TCRdb independently ran MiXCR on the reads; one entry per CDR3 protein. Of approximately 200,000 distinct CDR3 sequences listed, less than 70% are singletons. Sequences were obtained from sorted CD4+, CD8+, or CD8+CD57+ T cells (not recorded which) from PBMCs. The receptors here all came from a human donor in good health, serving as a control.

This clonotype was observed at least ten times. V usage is TRBV6-6 and J usage is TRBJ1-2; 10 nucleotides match TRBD1. The CDR3 totals 18 residues. CDR1 is MNHNY, CDR2 SVGAGI, per germline (reference sequence). V shed 2 bases, J shed 2 bases, and the junction held 11 bases outside the gene matches. The CDR3 region has the DNA TGTGCCAGCAGTTACCCTAGGGACAGGGGCCGAGGGAACTATGGCTACACCTTC. This encodes CASSYPRDRGRGNYGYTF.

V and J are TRBV7-3 and TRBJ1-6; D gene unclear. The V end was cut by 5 bases, the J end by 8 bases, with 10 bases between. CDR1 is SGHTA, CDR2 FQGTGA, per germline. The CDR3 runs 13 residues. The CDR3 coding sequence is TGTGCCAGCAGCCCCCAGGCGGATTCACCCCTCCACTTT. Protein sequence: CASSPQADSPLHF.

This rearrangement joins TRBV7-9 to TRBJ2-7; possible D gene TRBD1, 5 bases. Germline loops: CDR1 SEHNR, CDR2 FQNEAQ (reference sequence). The CDR3 has 12 residues. The CDR3 loop reads CATTGVSYEQYF. CDR3 nucleotide sequence: TGTGCTACAACAGGTGTAAGCTACGAGCAGTACTTC.

V usage is TRBV24-1 and J usage is TRBJ2-3, with D possibly being TRBD1 or TRBD2 (6 bases each). V lost 3 bases and J lost 4, with 16 bases in between. This CDR3 has 16 residues. Germline V gene lookup returns CDR1 KGHDR and CDR2 SFDVKD. The CDR3 bases are TGTGCCACCAGTGATCCGGGGGCAGCCGGCGCAGATACGCAGTATTTT. This codes for CATSDPGAAGADTQYF.

This rearrangement joins TRBV7-2 to TRBJ2-7; 7 bases match TRBD2. The germline V gene encodes CDR1 SGHTA and CDR2 FQGNSA. The ends lost 5 bases at V and 0 bases at J; junction bases unmatched: 7. The CDR3 loop spans 15 amino acids. The CDR3 protein is CASSGRAGFSYEQYF. CDR3 in DNA: TGTGCCAGCAGCGGGAGAGCGGGGTTCTCCTACGAGCAGTACTTC.

The chain carries TRBV11-3 and TRBJ1-6; weak D call: TRBD1 (5 bases). V was trimmed by 4 bases and J by 10 bases, leaving 8 bases between them. There are 12 residues in the CDR3. CDR1 is SGHNT and CDR2 is YENEEA in the germline V gene. This CDR3 is CASSWDDSPLHF. As DNA, the CDR3 is TGTGCCAGCAGCTGGGACGACTCACCCCTCCACTTT.

The chain is built from TRBV7-9 and TRBJ2-7; possible D gene TRBD2, 5 bases. Germline CDR1 is SEHNR and CDR2 is FQNEAQ (reference sequence). This CDR3 contains 12 residues. The V gene lost 7 bases and the J gene lost 4 bases, with 11 bases spanning the gap. The CDR3 here is CASTSTGYEQYF. CDR3 sequence (DNA): TGTGCCAGCACCTCAACGGGGTACGAGCAGTACTTC. Together with reference TRBV7-9 and TRBJ2-7, the CDR3 gives the full variable domain: DTGVSQNPRHKITKRGQNVTFRCDPISEHNRLYWYRQTLGQGPEFLTYFQNEAQLEKSRLLSDRFSAERPKGSFSTLEIQRTEQGDSAMYLCASTSTGYEQYFGPGTRLTVT.

This chain links TRBV7-8 with TRBJ2-7; no firm D call. Germline V CDR1 and CDR2: SGHVS, FQNEAQ. V was clipped by 1 base and J by 3 bases, with 10 bases between them. There are 14 residues in the CDR3. CDR3 sequence: CASSLGQALYEQYF. The CDR3 DNA is TGTGCCAGCAGCTTAGGCCAGGCCCTCTACGAGCAGTACTTC.

In this sample, this clonotype turned up many times. The chain employs TRBV20-1 and TRBJ2-2; tentative D call: TRBD2 (6 bases). Germline CDR1 reads DFQATT; CDR2 reads SNEGSKA (reference sequence). V was cut by 0 bases and J by 4 bases, with 15 bases left in between. The CDR3 is 16 residues long. CDR3: CSARDLGGRSTGELFF. The CDR3, as DNA: TGCAGTGCTAGAGATCTTGGGGGGAGGAGCACCGGGGAGCTGTTTTTT.

This chain joins TRBV7-8 and TRBJ2-7; TRBD1 is a possible D gene (5 bases). The V gene's germline CDR1 is SGHVS and CDR2 FQNEAQ. V was trimmed by 1 base and J by 3 bases, leaving 19 bases between them. The CDR3 has 17 residues. The CDR3 is CASSLGLGEGYLYEQYF. The CDR3 DNA reads TGTGCCAGCAGCTTAGGATTAGGGGAAGGTTACCTCTACGAGCAGTACTTC.

This clonotype was recorded many times. This chain connects TRBV18 to TRBJ2-7; D remains unclear. Germline V lookup: CDR1 KGHSH, CDR2 LQKENI. V was pared by 4 bases and J by 5 bases, with 9 bases between. The CDR3 contains 12 residues. CDR3 coding DNA: TGTGCCAGCTCACGGTATGCCGACGAGCAGTACTTC. Translating gives CASSRYADEQYF.

The rearrangement links TRBV2 to TRBJ1-3, with D possibly being TRBD1 (6 bases). This CDR3 region has 14 residues. Between the trimmed V and J ends, which lost 2 bases and 2 bases, there was a span of 7 bases. Germline CDR1 reads SNHLY; CDR2 reads FYNNEI. The CDR3, as DNA: TGTGCCAGCAGTGAACCAGGGGCTGGAAACACCATATATTTT. This translates into CASSEPGAGNTIYF.

This clonotype occurred many times. The chain uses TRBV2 and TRBJ2-1, with TRBD2 as a possible D gene (5 bases). With 6 bases removed from V and 0 bases from J, the gap between germline ends came to 9 bases. The V gene's germline CDR1 is SNHLY and CDR2 FYNNEI. The CDR3 length is 14 residues. CDR3 in amino acids: CASRFTSSYNEQFF. CDR3 nucleotide sequence: TGTGCCAGCAGGTTTACTAGCTCCTACAATGAGCAGTTCTTC.

This clonotype was observed a single time. This chain uses TRBV16 with TRBJ2-5; D may be TRBD1 or TRBD2 (6 bases each). Germline values: CDR1 KGHSY, CDR2 FQNENV. This CDR3 is 15 amino acids long. Deletions cut 5 bases from V and 1 base from J, with 14 bases between. The CDR3 loop is CASSVSGATQETQYF. As DNA, the CDR3 is TGTGCCAGCAGCGTTTCGGGGGCAACCCAAGAGACCCAGTACTTC.

To note about this clonotype: This sequence may be a read error, since a much larger clone differs from it by one base. This chain links TRBV2 with TRBJ2-7; the D gene could be TRBD1 or TRBD2 (5 bases each). The CDR3 totals 15 residues. Germline V gene data show CDR1 as SNHLY and CDR2 as FYNNEI. Trimming took 6 bases from V and 9 from J, leaving 24 bases between them. The CDR3 reads CASSQELTALGRQYF. CDR3 bases: TGTGCCAGCAGCCAAGAATTAACGGCCCTGGGACGGCAGTACTTC.

On this clonotype: At one boundary the junction diverges from the germline segment, which might be a read error. This chain connects TRBV6-5 to TRBJ1-1; 7 nucleotides align to TRBD1. Germline V gene lookup returns CDR1 MNHEY and CDR2 SVGAGI. The CDR3 is 16 residues long. CDR3: CASSYMADRAGTEALF. CDR3 DNA: TGTGCCAGCAGTTATATGGCCGACAGGGCGGGCACTGAAGCTCTCTTT.

This clonotype was counted many times. The chain couples TRBV3-1 to TRBJ1-6; D possibly corresponds to TRBD1 (5 bases). CDR1 is LGHDT and CDR2 is YNNKEL in the germline V gene (reference sequence). With 1 base removed from V and 10 bases from J, the gap between germline ends came to 17 bases. The CDR3 runs to 16 residues. Written as DNA, the CDR3 is TGTGCCAGCAGCCAAGGAGGGGCAGGCGGACGGTCACCCCTCCACTTT. Translated, it gives CASSQGGAGGRSPLHF. Together with reference TRBV3-1 and TRBJ1-6, the CDR3 gives the full variable domain: DTAVSQTPKYLVTQMGNDKSIKCEQNLGHDTMYWYKQDSKKFLKIMFSYNNKELIINETVPNRFSPKSPDKAHLNLHINSLELGDSAVYFCASSQGGAGGRSPLHFGNGTRLTVT.

The chain recombines TRBV15 with TRBJ2-1; 7 bases agree with TRBD1. CDR1 and CDR2 from the germline V gene are LNHNV and YYDKDF (reference sequence). V was clipped by 7 bases and J by 6 bases; unmatched bases: 6. The CDR3 contains 13 residues. The CDR3 loop is CATKRDSSNEQFF. In nucleotides, the CDR3 is TGTGCCACCAAACGGGACAGTTCCAATGAGCAGTTCTTC.

This clonotype was counted a single time. A read error may explain this, as a much larger clone is one base away. The rearrangement links TRBV4-3 to TRBJ2-5; D is tentatively TRBD1 or TRBD2 (5 bases each). This CDR3 contains 16 residues. The V gene's germline CDR1 is LGHNA and CDR2 YSLEER. The CDR3 loop is CARSQDGGGYQETQYF. The CDR3 DNA is TGCGCCCGCAGCCAAGATGGGGGTGGGTACCAAGAGACCCAGTACTTC.

The J gene is TRBJ1-2, the V gene TRBV2; 7 nucleotides agree with TRBD1. The V and J ends lost 7 bases and 2 bases, in that order; junction bases with no gene match: 4. The CDR3 runs to 13 residues. Germline V gene data show CDR1 as SNHLY and CDR2 as FYNNEI. CDR3 nucleotide sequence: TGTGCCAGCAATCGGGACAGAAACTATGGCTACACCTTC. As protein: CASNRDRNYGYTF.

The V and J genes are TRBV6-2 or TRBV6-3 and TRBJ1-6; TRBD1 matches 7 bases. With V trimmed by 0 bases and J by 7 bases, 3 bases remained unmatched. The CDR3 covers 15 residues. CDR1 and CDR2 from the germline V gene are MNHEY and SVGEGT. The CDR3 nucleotides read TGTGCCAGCAGTTACTCGGCGACAGGGAATTCACCCCTCCACTTT. Translating it yields CASSYSATGNSPLHF.

This clonotype showed up many times. The chain links TRBV10-3 to TRBJ2-3, with a tentative D call TRBD2 (5 bases). This CDR3 comprises 15 residues. Trimming stripped 6 bases from V and 0 bases from J, with 13 bases between. The germline V gene has CDR1 ENHRY and CDR2 SYGVKD. CDR3: CAISGVSSSTDTQYF. The CDR3 bases are TGTGCCATCAGCGGGGTAAGCTCTAGCACAGATACGCAGTATTTT.

The DNA for the CDR3 is TGCAGTGCTAGAGATCTCCAGGGGGCCGACTACGAGCAGTACTTC. This translates into CSARDLQGADYEQYF. The V and J genes are TRBV20-1 and TRBJ2-7; TRBD1 matches at 8 bases. Losses at the gene ends were 0 bases for V and 3 bases for J; bases not matched to a gene: 7. The CDR3 extends over 15 amino acids. CDR1 is DFQATT and CDR2 is SNEGSKA in the germline V gene (reference sequence).

A few counts support this clonotype. The V call is TRBV28, the J call TRBJ2-5, with TRBD2 as a possible D gene (5 bases). This CDR3 contains 13 residues. Germline V CDR1 and CDR2: MDHEN, SYDVKM. V was trimmed by 9 bases and J by 4 bases, leaving 15 bases between them. DNA for the CDR3: TGTGCCAGTTCCAGAGGGCCCCGAGAGACCCAGTACTTC. Translating it yields CASSRGPRETQYF. Full variable domain (missing parts from reference TRBV28 and TRBJ2-5): DVKVTQSSRYLVKRTGEKVFLECVQDMDHENMFWYRQDPGLGLRLIYFSYDVKMKEKGDIPEGYSVSREKKERFSLILESASTNQTSMYLCASSRGPRETQYFGPGTRLLVL.

The V call is TRBV5-1, the J call TRBJ2-1, with D perhaps TRBD1 or TRBD2 (5 bases each). Germline loops: CDR1 SGHRS, CDR2 YFSETQ. CDR3 length: 15 residues. Trimming cost V 4 bases and J 4 bases, with 15 bases left between them. The CDR3 loop reads CASSPQTAEYNEQFF. CDR3 sequence (DNA): TGCGCCAGCAGCCCGCAGACAGCGGAGTACAATGAGCAGTTCTTC.

This clonotype was found many times. The chain has TRBV3-1 and TRBJ2-7, with D maybe TRBD2 (7 bases). This CDR3 has 15 amino acids. CDR1 is LGHDT, CDR2 YNNKEL, per germline (reference sequence). The V and J ends lost 4 bases and 1 base respectively, with 14 bases between them. CDR3 sequence reads: CASSLLAGASYEQYF. The CDR3 bases are TGTGCCAGCAGCCTCCTTGCGGGGGCATCCTACGAGCAGTACTTC.

The genes are TRBV5-4 and TRBJ1-1; 7 nucleotides line up with TRBD1. V was pared by 4 bases and J by 4 bases, with 10 bases of the junction left unmatched. The germline V gene encodes CDR1 SGHNT and CDR2 YYREEE (reference sequence). The CDR3 consists of 15 residues. The CDR3 reads CASSPTGRRGTEAFF. Here the CDR3 DNA reads TGTGCCAGCAGCCCGACAGGGCGCAGGGGCACTGAAGCTTTCTTT.

The CDR3 sequence is CASSVQSGGALNEQFF. Here the CDR3 DNA reads TGTGCCAGCAGCGTTCAGAGCGGGGGGGCCCTAAATGAGCAGTTCTTC. This chain connects TRBV9 to TRBJ2-1, with 10 bases identical to TRBD2. The ends lost 2 bases at V and 7 bases at J; junction bases unmatched: 9. Per the germline V gene, CDR1 is SGDLS and CDR2 is YYNGEE. The CDR3 extends over 16 amino acids.

V usage is TRBV25-1 and J usage is TRBJ1-2; 7 bases align to TRBD1. Per germline, CDR1 MGHDK and CDR2 SYGVNS. The CDR3 consists of 13 residues. CDR3 amino acids: CARQGFHGYGYTF. CDR3 bases: TGTGCTAGACAGGGATTCCATGGGTATGGCTACACCTTC.

This clonotype was detected many times. The chain uses TRBV14 and TRBJ2-3; 8 bases agree with TRBD2. The CDR3 is 15 amino acids. Per germline, CDR1 SGHDN and CDR2 FVKESK. The V segment lost 1 base and the J segment 8 bases; nucleotides outside the gene matches: 8. CDR3 nucleotides: TGTGCCAGCAGCCAAGGAAGCGGGGGCGGCGGTACGCAGTATTTT. It is translated as CASSQGSGGGGTQYF.